The rows below give T cell receptor beta chains drawn from one sample of a study of cytomegalovirus exposure and HLA in healthy donors. Clones were sequenced by immunoSEQ multiplex PCR, and TCRdb holds only the in-frame ones, with some missing. The sample has 150,000 to 200,000 clones; around 81% are singletons. Sequenced: PBMCs. The receptor set was obtained from a woman in her thirties in good health and CMV-seronegative. The CDR3 runs from the conserved cysteine through the conserved F or W. D genes are given only for firm matches. Some rows have no size entry. The others give once, few or many, or a class for an expanded clone.

NA TRBJ2-2 NA TRBV5-1 CASSLALTGDYTGELFF TGCGCCAGCAGCTTGGCCCTCACTGGAGATTACACCGGGGAGCTGTTTTTT
NA TRBJ2-1 TRBD2 TRBV27 CASSTSGTSGYNEQFF TGTGCCAGCAGTACCTCAGGGACTAGCGGCTACAATGAGCAGTTCTTC
once TRBJ1-1 NA TRBV25-1 CASSVGKGQEAFF TGTGCCAGCAGTGTGGGGAAGGGACAAGAAGCTTTCTTT
once TRBJ1-1 NA TRBV7-8 CASSERRGYNENTEAFF TGTGCCAGCAGCGAACGCAGGGGATATAACGAGAACACTGAAGCTTTCTTT
NA TRBJ2-3 TRBD2 TRBV4-3 CASSLLAGADTQYF TGCGCCAGCAGCCTACTAGCGGGGGCAGATACGCAGTATTTT
NA TRBJ1-4 TRBD1 TRBV19 CASRGQFEKLFF TGTGCCAGTAGGGGACAGTTTGAAAAACTGTTTTTT
NA TRBJ2-7 NA TRBV5-6 CASRTTGEGRSYEQYF TGTGCCAGCAGGACGACAGGTGAAGGGCGCTCCTACGAGCAGTACTTC
NA TRBJ2-7 TRBD2 TRBV14 CASSQDIGGRAYEQYF TGTGCCAGCAGCCAAGATATTGGCGGGAGGGCGTACGAGCAGTACTTC
NA TRBJ2-1 NA TRBV11-2 CASSFYAPANEQFF TGTGCCAGCAGCTTCTACGCACCCGCCAATGAGCAGTTCTTC
NA TRBJ2-7 TRBD1 TRBV4-3 CASSQEDRAYEQYF TGCGCCAGCAGCCAAGAAGACAGGGCCTACGAGCAGTACTTC
NA TRBJ2-7 TRBD2 TRBV7-3 CASSRNSGLASEQYF TGTGCCAGCAGTCGCAACTCGGGACTAGCGAGCGAGCAGTACTTC
few TRBJ2-5 NA TRBV28 CASSSGWRETQYF TGTGCCAGCAGTTCCGGGTGGAGAGAGACCCAGTACTTC
NA TRBJ1-3 TRBD1 TRBV28 CASGTGSVGNTIYF TGTGCCAGCGGGACAGGGTCGGTCGGAAACACCATATATTTT
NA TRBJ1-2 TRBD1 TRBV27 CASSLTGAMGYGYTF TGTGCCAGCAGTTTAACAGGGGCGATGGGCTATGGCTACACCTTC
NA TRBJ2-1 NA TRBV27 CASSLLAPFSHNEQFF TGTGCCAGCAGTTTACTAGCGCCTTTTTCTCACAATGAGCAGTTCTTC
NA TRBJ1-4 NA TRBV25-1 CASSEYRQAFNEKLFF TGTGCCAGCAGTGAATATCGTCAGGCCTTTAATGAAAAACTGTTTTTT
NA TRBJ2-1 TRBD2 TRBV19 CASGRNEQFF TGTGCCAGCGGGAGGAATGAGCAGTTCTTC
once TRBJ1-2 NA TRBV30 CAMTASGDGYGYTF TGTGCCATGACAGCCTCAGGTGATGGCTATGGCTACACCTTC
NA TRBJ2-7 TRBD1 TRBV5-8 CASSWDRGYEQYF TGTGCCAGCAGCTGGGACAGGGGTTACGAGCAGTACTTC
NA TRBJ2-1 TRBD1 TRBV11-3 CASSLEAGGYNEQFF TGTGCCAGCAGCTTAGAGGCAGGGGGCTACAATGAGCAGTTCTTC
NA TRBJ2-7 TRBD2 TRBV19 CASKRIAGGVYEQYF TGTGCCAGTAAGAGGATAGCGGGAGGCGTCTACGAGCAGTACTTC
NA TRBJ1-1 NA TRBV28 CASSLGSAGSAEAFF TGTGCCAGCAGTTTAGGGTCCGCGGGTAGCGCTGAAGCTTTCTTT
NA TRBJ2-7 TRBD1 TRBV6-5 CASSYQTGGDEQYF TGTGCCAGCAGTTACCAGACAGGGGGAGACGAGCAGTACTTC
NA TRBJ2-7 NA TRBV19 CASSIGTNSEQYF TGTGCCAGTAGTATTGGCACGAACAGTGAGCAGTACTTC
NA TRBJ2-2 NA TRBV5-8 CASSLSGHFTGELFF TGTGCCAGCAGCTTGTCGGGACACTTCACCGGGGAGCTGTTTTTT
NA TRBJ1-2 TRBD1 TRBV14 CASSQTGQPNYGYTF TGTGCCAGCAGCCAAACGGGACAGCCAAACTATGGCTACACCTTC
NA TRBJ2-2 NA TRBV11-3 CASSLDGGTNTGELFF TGTGCCAGCAGCTTAGATGGGGGCACGAACACCGGGGAGCTGTTTTTT
NA TRBJ1-1 TRBD1 TRBV4-3 CASSQDRGGWTEAFF TGCGCCAGCAGCCAAGACCGAGGGGGCTGGACTGAAGCTTTCTTT
NA TRBJ2-7 NA TRBV18 CASSQSPGAGEQYF TGTGCCAGCTCGCAGTCTCCAGGGGCAGGGGAGCAGTACTTC